This T cell receptor (beta chain) is drawn from a study of post-analysis software for immune sequencing data. Study findings and constraints: When patients were compared with controls, 4 or 5 TRBV segments were more frequent, TRBV5-6, TRBV5-1 and TRBV20-1 among them.

Unique molecular identifiers were built into the TCR beta cDNA libraries. cDNA molecules numbering some 500,000 came from roughly 0.93 to 9.6 million T cells. Using its own MiXCR run on the PCR reads, TCRdb lists one record per CDR3 protein. The sample includes approximately 260,000 distinct CDR3 sequences, 30% to 45% of them seen just once. This clonotype came up many times. Its antigen is undetermined. The CDR3 sequence is 16 residues long. The germline V and J ends were trimmed by 0 bases and 7 bases, with 17 bases remaining between them. The germline gives CDR1 KGHDR, CDR2 SFDVKD. The chain has TRBV24-1 and TRBJ1-2, with TRBD1 as a possible D gene (6 bases). The sample was blood. The TCR comes from a girl between 5 and 17 years old with multiple sclerosis. CDR3 sequence (DNA): TGTGCCACCAGTGATTTGGAATCGGCAGGGGTTGCTGGCTACACCTTC. Amino acid sequence: CATSDLESAGVAGYTF.